There are many counts of the clone carrying this T cell receptor (beta chain). The antigen is unknown. From germline, CDR1 is SNHLY and CDR2 FYNNEI. V was clipped by 3 bases and J by 3 bases; unmatched bases: 16. The CDR3 covers 20 residues. Time point noted: newly diagnosed GD, antithyroid drugs for less than 3 months. PBMC RNA was the source of the TCR library. The data derive from a study of regulatory T cells in long-lasting Graves disease. Building of the TCR beta libraries involved iRepertoire HTBI primers and Arm-PCR of CDR3 regions. TCRdb reprocessed the multiplex PCR reads via MiXCR and lists one record per CDR3 protein. The repertoire consists of roughly 420,000 distinct CDR3 sequences, with roughly 15% occurring once and the leading ten covering more than 15%. General study points: Thyroid tissue went unstudied; only peripheral blood was examined. Persistent Graves' disease cases displayed lower TCR diversity than newly diagnosed ones.

The same data also went into a second study, on T cells in Graves' hyperthyroidism and ophthalmopathy. Per that study: Researchers found most expanded thyroid clonotypes above 0.001 in blood as well.

Here the sequenced sample was peripheral blood mononuclear cells (PBMCs), taken at new diagnosis, from a patient treated with antithyroid drugs. This chain joins TRBV2 and TRBJ2-7, with 14 bases aligning to TRBD2. This clonotype was sampled from a woman between 50 and 59 years old with Graves disease. Here the CDR3 reads CASSDVQAIGTSGGIYEQYF. DNA of the CDR3: TGTGCCAGCAGTGACGTACAGGCCATAGGGACTAGCGGGGGAATCTACGAGCAGTACTTC.